This record looks at one TCR beta chain sequence and its context. Antigen: not known. Sorted-subset replicate PCR reactions contained roughly 210 ng DNA, corresponding to tens of thousands of T cell genomes. Clones were read by immunoSEQ multiplex PCR, and TCRdb kept only the in-frame ones, dropping some. This table holds hundreds of thousands of clones, 95% to 97% found once. The data originate from a study of shared clonotypes between healthy human individuals. Study-wide results and limits: Rarefaction exposed incomplete sorted-subset sequencing despite large depth. Among the subsets, naive ones generally showed larger estimated richness than memory ones.

Germline CDR1 reads LNHNV; CDR2 reads YYDKDF (reference sequence). The CDR3 has 14 amino acids. J was trimmed by 4 bases and V by 10 bases; bases with no gene match: 8. Naive CD8 cells, CD45RO-negative and positively selected for CCR7, excluded terminally differentiated effector memory CD45RA+ cells. Only Caucasian adults living in Nashville, Tennessee served as donors. The clonotype comes from a man under 40 in good health. The sequenced sample was naive CD8+ T cells sorted from blood. V and J are TRBV15 and TRBJ2-3, with TRBD2 matching over 10 bases. CDR3 in DNA: TGTGCCATCGGGACTAGCGTTTTTTCAGATACGCAGTATTTT. Residues: CAIGTSVFSDTQYF.